These 30 T cell receptor beta chains were all obtained from the same sample, sequenced in a study of Ad26.COV2.S vaccination and SARS-CoV-2 variants. The protocol was immunoSEQ multiplex PCR, while the TCRdb copy is restricted to in-frame clones and leaves out a portion. The table shows hundreds of thousands of clones, with around 92% occurring only once. The treatment was: over 15 received Ad26.COV2.S at low or high dose, single or two shots; several received placebo; per-sample allocation not given. Day 63 after the first injection of vaccine or placebo was the sampling time. This specimen consisted of peripheral blood, obtained in a trial of Ad26.COV2.S vaccine versus placebo. These receptors originate from a person aged 18-60 years who received the Ad26.COV2.S COVID-19 vaccine or a placebo.

The chain couples TRBV5-8 to TRBJ2-3; 12 nucleotides agree with TRBD2. The germline V gene has CDR1 SGHTS and CDR2 YDEGEE. This CDR3 is 16 amino acids long. The V segment lost 4 bases and the J segment 0 bases; nucleotides outside the gene matches: 3. The CDR3 sequence: CASSIGTSGSTDTQYF. CDR3 bases: TGTGCCAGCAGCATAGGGACTAGCGGGAGCACAGATACGCAGTATTTT.

The V gene is TRBV6-4, the J gene TRBJ2-6; 11 nucleotides align to TRBD1. This CDR3 contains 17 residues. CDR1 is MRHNA and CDR2 is SNTAGT in the germline V gene. Trimming cost V 6 bases and J 1 base; bases outside gene matches: 5. In DNA form, the CDR3 reads TGTGCCAGCAGCCCGGGACAGGGGGATTCTGGGGCCAACGTCCTGACTTTC. Protein product: CASSPGQGDSGANVLTF.

The V call is TRBV3-1 (or the pseudogene TRBV3-2), the J call TRBJ2-3, with D unresolved. CDR3 length equals 12 residues. Germline V CDR1 and CDR2: LGHDT, YNNKEL (reference sequence). V shed 4 bases and J shed 3 bases, with 5 bases lying between them. In DNA form, the CDR3 reads TGTGCCAGCAGCCTAACAACAGATACGCAGTATTTT. Its protein product is CASSLTTDTQYF.

The chain combines TRBV5-6 with TRBJ1-2; D is undetermined. CDR1 and CDR2 from the germline V gene are SGHDT and YYEEEE. The CDR3 totals 13 residues. V was pared by 1 base and J by 5 bases, with 9 bases between. The CDR3 region is CASSLYTWYGYTF. CDR3 bases: TGTGCCAGCAGCTTGTACACTTGGTATGGCTACACCTTC.

The chain is built from TRBV27 and TRBJ2-7; 10 bases fit TRBD2. The junction had 2 bases not matched to a gene; V was cut back by 3 bases and J by 3 bases. Germline CDR1 and CDR2: MNHEY and SMNVEV (reference sequence). CDR3 length equals 14 residues. For the CDR3, the DNA is TGTGCCAGCAGTTTCAAGCGGGGGGGCTACGAGCAGTACTTC. Translation: CASSFKRGGYEQYF.

The V and J genes are TRBV24-1 and TRBJ2-5, with TRBD2 identical over 9 bases. The CDR3 has 16 amino acids. Germline V gene sequence: CDR1 KGHDR, CDR2 SFDVKD. V gave up 1 base and J gave up 3 bases; unmatched junction bases: 5. CDR3 in DNA: TGTGCCACCAGTGATTTTGGTCTAGCGGGGAAAGAGACCCAGTACTTC. It encodes CATSDFGLAGKETQYF.

This chain connects TRBV3-1 (or the pseudogene TRBV3-2) to TRBJ1-4; 7 nucleotides match TRBD1. The CDR3 has 16 amino acids. V was clipped by 8 bases and J by 8 bases; unmatched bases: 17. CDR1 is LGHDT, CDR2 YNNKEL, per germline (reference sequence). The CDR3 DNA reads as TGTGCCAGCGCAGATCAGGGGGTAGGGGGTGGAGAAAAACTGTTTTTT. The encoded protein is CASADQGVGGGEKLFF.

The chain recombines TRBV4-1 with TRBJ1-2, with a weak D call TRBD1 (6 bases). Trimming pared 3 bases from V and 7 bases from J, leaving 18 bases between. The germline CDR1 and CDR2 sequences are MGHRA and YSYEKL. The CDR3 contains 15 residues. In DNA, the CDR3 is TGCGCCAGCAGCCATTCGGGGGCGCAGGGTGGTGGCTACACCTTC. Encoded protein: CASSHSGAQGGGYTF.

The genes are TRBV29-1 and TRBJ2-7; no clear D. There are 11 residues in the CDR3. Per the germline V gene, CDR1 is SQVTM and CDR2 is ANQGSEA. Trimming stripped 5 bases from V and 3 bases from J, with 8 bases between. In nucleotides, the CDR3 is TGCAGCGTTTCCCGGAGCTACGAGCAGTACTTC. This encodes CSVSRSYEQYF.

This clone was found once. The V and J genes are TRBV9 and TRBJ2-3; 7 nucleotides agree with TRBD2. V lost 3 bases, J lost 3 bases, and 16 bases stayed unmatched. Per the germline V gene, CDR1 is SGDLS and CDR2 is YYNGEE. This CDR3 has 18 residues. CDR3 nucleotide sequence: TGTGCCAGCAGCGCCGGGAACATAAACGCGGGAGTAACAGATACGCAGTATTTT. It yields the protein CASSAGNINAGVTDTQYF.

The V and J genes are TRBV6-5 and TRBJ1-5; D is possibly TRBD1 (6 bases). Germline lookup yields CDR1 MNHEY and CDR2 SVGAGI. Between the trimmed V and J ends, which lost 5 bases and 5 bases, there was a span of 16 bases. CDR3 length: 15 residues. The CDR3 nucleotides read TGTGCCAGCAGTAGGGACATGAGGAGCGATCAGCCCCAGCATTTT. Protein: CASSRDMRSDQPQHF.

This chain links TRBV18 with TRBJ2-5; no definite D call. The CDR3 extends over 14 amino acids. Germline assignment: CDR1 KGHSH and CDR2 LQKENI. The V gene lost 4 bases and the J gene lost 2 bases, with 11 bases spanning the gap. CDR3 nucleotide sequence: TGTGCCAGCTCACAAATGACCGGACAAGAGACCCAGTACTTC. Its protein product is CASSQMTGQETQYF.

V and J are TRBV9 and TRBJ2-7, with 8 bases fitting TRBD1. The germline CDR1 and CDR2 sequences are SGDLS and YYNGEE. After removal of 4 bases from V and 0 bases from J, the junction contained 6 bases not matched to a gene. The CDR3 loop spans 15 amino acids. Here the CDR3 DNA reads TGTGCCAGCAGCTCTAGGACAGGGTTCTCCTACGAGCAGTACTTC. The encoded protein is CASSSRTGFSYEQYF.

The V gene is TRBV13, the J gene TRBJ1-1; no firm D call. The V end was cut by 0 bases, the J end by 0 bases, with 2 bases between. Germline V lookup: CDR1 PRHDT, CDR2 FYEKMQ (reference sequence). The CDR3 has 13 amino acids. The chain's CDR3 is CASSLGVNTEAFF. CDR3 nucleotides: TGTGCCAGCAGCTTAGGGGTGAACACTGAAGCTTTCTTT. Full variable domain (outside the CDR3, taken from reference TRBV13 and TRBJ1-1): AAGVIQSPRHLIKEKRETATLKCYPIPRHDTVYWYQQGPGQDPQFLISFYEKMQSDKGSIPDRFSAQQFSDYHSELNMSSLELGDSALYFCASSLGVNTEAFFGQGTRLTVV.

The count of this clone is one. The chain recombines TRBV11-3 with TRBJ2-1; 10 bases agree with TRBD1. Unmatched junction bases numbered 8, after V lost 4 bases and J lost 5 bases. CDR3 length: 16 residues. CDR1 is SGHNT, CDR2 YENEEA, per germline. CDR3 region: CASSSGQGEYNNEQFF. DNA of the CDR3: TGTGCCAGCAGCTCAGGACAGGGGGAGTACAACAATGAGCAGTTCTTC.

The genes are TRBV9 and TRBJ2-7; possible D gene TRBD2, 6 bases. This CDR3 spans 14 amino acids. Deletions cut 0 bases from V and 5 bases from J, with 12 bases between. Looked up from germline, CDR1 is SGDLS and CDR2 is YYNGEE. For the CDR3, the DNA is TGTGCCAGCAGCGTAGGGCCCGGGAGCGACGAGCAGTACTTC. This encodes CASSVGPGSDEQYF.

This sequence joins TRBV7-8 and TRBJ2-2; the match to TRBD1 covers 9 bases. This CDR3 spans 16 amino acids. Per the germline V gene, CDR1 is SGHVS and CDR2 is FQNEAQ. Trimming cost V 5 bases and J 7 bases; bases outside gene matches: 11. Here the CDR3 reads CASSPWTGVRDGELFF. CDR3 DNA sequence: TGTGCCAGCAGCCCCTGGACAGGGGTGAGGGACGGGGAGCTGTTTTTT.

CDR3 nucleotides: TGTGCCTGGAGTGAGGTGGGGAATCAGCCCCAGCATTTT. As protein: CAWSEVGNQPQHF. The chain is built from TRBV30 and TRBJ1-5; D is ambiguous. Trimming shortened V by 1 base and J by 4 bases, and 8 bases separated the two germline ends. Germline V gene data show CDR1 as GTSNPN and CDR2 as SVGIG (reference sequence). This CDR3 has 13 residues. Supplemented by reference TRBV30 and TRBJ1-5, the full variable domain reads SQTIHQWPATLVQPVGSPLSLECTVEGTSNPNLYWYRQAAGRGLQLLFYSVGIGQISSEVPQNLSASRPQDRQFILSSKKLLLSDSGFYLCAWSEVGNQPQHFGDGTRLSIL.

The rearrangement uses TRBV9 and TRBJ1-3; D is ambiguous. CDR3 size: 13 residues. Trimming shortened V by 4 bases and J by 2 bases, and 7 bases separated the two germline ends. CDR1 and CDR2 from the germline V gene are SGDLS and YYNGEE. The CDR3 is CASSPGPGNTIYF. The CDR3 DNA follows: TGTGCCAGCAGCCCCGGGCCTGGAAACACCATATATTTT.

This clone was counted once. The chain employs TRBV7-2 and TRBJ1-4; 9 nucleotides match TRBD1. This CDR3 is built from 14 residues. V shed 5 bases and J 8 bases; nucleotides not matched to a gene: 6. Germline lookup yields CDR1 SGHTA and CDR2 FQGNSA. The CDR3 DNA is TGTGCCAGCAGCCTACAGGGGGCAGCCGAAAAACTGTTTTTT. Translated: CASSLQGAAEKLFF.

The chain carries TRBV5-5 and TRBJ2-1, with 13 bases identical to TRBD2. This CDR3 comprises 15 residues. Germline CDR1 reads SGHKS; CDR2 reads YYEKEE (reference sequence). V shed 4 bases, J shed 8 bases, and the junction held 6 bases outside the gene matches. The CDR3 spells CASSTGLAGSYEQFF. The CDR3 coding sequence is TGTGCCAGCAGCACGGGACTAGCGGGGAGCTATGAGCAGTTCTTC.

V gene TRBV5-6 combines with J gene TRBJ1-1; D not resolved. The V end lost 0 bases, the J end lost 1 base, and 7 bases lay between the germline ends. The CDR3 runs 14 residues. Germline CDR1 SGHDT, CDR2 YYEEEE. CDR3: CASSLGLPNTEAFF. CDR3 bases: TGTGCCAGCAGCTTGGGACTGCCGAACACTGAAGCTTTCTTT.

This chain connects TRBV6-1 to TRBJ2-3; 9 bases agree with TRBD2. V trimming: 2 bases; J trimming: 6 bases; junction bases outside the gene matches: 9. The CDR3 covers 16 residues. Per the germline V gene, CDR1 is MNHNS and CDR2 is SASEGT. The CDR3 DNA reads TGTGCCAGCAGTGAAATAGCTAGCGGGACCTGGGATACGCAGTATTTT. It encodes CASSEIASGTWDTQYF.

This clone was picked up a small number of times. The same CDR3 arises from other DNA sequences in this sample as well. Written as DNA, the CDR3 is TGCGCCAGCAGCTTGGGGAGCAATCAGCCCCAGCATTTT. Translation gives CASSLGSNQPQHF. The chain links TRBV5-1 to TRBJ1-5; no clear D. V dropped 0 bases and J dropped 1 base, with 2 bases sitting between them. The CDR3 is made up of 13 amino acids. Germline lookup yields CDR1 SGHRS and CDR2 YFSETQ.

This chain uses TRBV14 with TRBJ1-1; TRBD1 matches at 7 bases. V lost 1 base, J lost 0 bases, and 8 bases stayed unmatched. The length of the CDR3 is 17 residues. The germline V gene encodes CDR1 SGHDN and CDR2 FVKESK. Here the CDR3 reads CASSQGAGGIMNTEAFF. The CDR3 DNA sequence: TGTGCCAGCAGCCAAGGGGCAGGGGGGATTATGAACACTGAAGCTTTCTTT.

V is TRBV3-1 (or the pseudogene TRBV3-2) and J is TRBJ1-5; no reliable D call. V shed 0 bases and J shed 9 bases, with 6 bases lying between them. CDR1 is LGHDT and CDR2 is YNNKEL in the germline V gene (reference sequence). This CDR3 region has 12 residues. Here the CDR3 reads CASSQENTPQHF. The CDR3 nucleotides read TGTGCCAGCAGCCAAGAAAATACGCCCCAGCATTTT.

The chain links TRBV3-1 (or the pseudogene TRBV3-2) to TRBJ1-5; D unclear. The CDR3 has 15 residues. CDR1 is LGHDT and CDR2 is YNNKEL in the germline V gene (reference sequence). V lost 0 bases and J 5 bases, leaving 11 bases between the germline ends. In nucleotides, the CDR3 is TGTGCCAGCAGCCAAGATCCCGGAGACCATCAGCCCCAGCATTTT. Its translation is CASSQDPGDHQPQHF.

This CDR3 reads CASSLTGLYNEQFF. The CDR3, as DNA: TGTGCCAGCAGCTTGACGGGCCTGTACAATGAGCAGTTCTTC. This chain joins TRBV11-2 and TRBJ2-1; no firm D call. The germline V and J ends were trimmed by 3 bases and 4 bases, with 10 bases remaining between them. The germline V gene has CDR1 SGHAT and CDR2 FQNNGV. The CDR3 is 14 residues long.

V and J are TRBV6-1 and TRBJ2-4; D is uncertain. This CDR3 has 12 residues. V was trimmed by 3 bases and J by 7 bases, leaving 7 bases between them. Looked up from germline, CDR1 is MNHNS and CDR2 is SASEGT. The CDR3 region is CASSEYDNIQYF. Written as DNA, the CDR3 is TGTGCCAGCAGTGAGTACGATAACATTCAGTACTTC.

The genes are TRBV6-6 and TRBJ2-3; weak D call: TRBD1 (7 bases). V lost 2 bases and J lost 10, with 10 bases in between. This CDR3 spans 12 amino acids. Germline V gives CDR1 MNHNY, CDR2 SVGAGI (reference sequence). The CDR3 loop reads CASSYQGEAQYF. As DNA, the CDR3 is TGTGCCAGCAGTTACCAGGGGGAGGCGCAGTATTTT.